This TCR beta chain was recorded in a study of early T cells in non-severe SARS-CoV-2 infection. Whole-study context: The input, bulk RNA from unsorted whole blood, was sequenced, and chains were unpaired.

Concerning this clonotype itself: No antigen is known for it.

The library protocol tagged individual cDNA molecules with unique molecular identifiers. From the 5' RACE reads, TCRdb called clonotypes with MiXCR, one entry per CDR3 protein. The sample consists of approximately 67,000 distinct CDR3 sequences, roughly 11% of them appearing once. This CDR3 is 15 amino acids long. Trimming at V came to 5 bases and at J to 4 bases, leaving 7 bases not matched to a gene. Germline CDR1 SGHNT, CDR2 YENEEA. Study-level results: Comparison of clonotypes with VDJdb favored anti-spike CD8 responses while missing private and CD4 specificities.

This sequence originates from an adult who was a healthcare worker with PCR-confirmed SARS-CoV-2 infection or an uninfected control (not recorded which). The specimen was whole blood. The chain uses TRBV11-3 and TRBJ2-1; 8 bases align to TRBD2. This chain's CDR3 is CASSLSGVVYNEQFF. The CDR3 bases are TGTGCCAGCAGCCTTAGCGGGGTAGTATACAATGAGCAGTTCTTC.